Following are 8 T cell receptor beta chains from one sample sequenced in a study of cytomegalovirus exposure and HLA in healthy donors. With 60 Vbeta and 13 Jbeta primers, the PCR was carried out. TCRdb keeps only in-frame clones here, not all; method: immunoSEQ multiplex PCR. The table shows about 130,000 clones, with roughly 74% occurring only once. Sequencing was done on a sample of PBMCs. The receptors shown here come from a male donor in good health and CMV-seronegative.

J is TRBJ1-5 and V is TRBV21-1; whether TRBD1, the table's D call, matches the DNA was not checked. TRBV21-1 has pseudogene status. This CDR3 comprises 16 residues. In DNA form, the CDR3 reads TGTGCCAGCAGCAACCCACCAGGGGACAGCAATCAGCCCCAGCATTTT. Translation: CASSNPPGDSNQPQHF.

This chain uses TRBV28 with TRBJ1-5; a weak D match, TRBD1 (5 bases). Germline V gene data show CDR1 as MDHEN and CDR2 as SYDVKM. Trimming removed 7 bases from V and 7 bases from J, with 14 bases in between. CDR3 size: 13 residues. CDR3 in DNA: TGTGCCAGCACCCCCAGGGCTAAGCAGCCCCAGCATTTT. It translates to CASTPRAKQPQHF.

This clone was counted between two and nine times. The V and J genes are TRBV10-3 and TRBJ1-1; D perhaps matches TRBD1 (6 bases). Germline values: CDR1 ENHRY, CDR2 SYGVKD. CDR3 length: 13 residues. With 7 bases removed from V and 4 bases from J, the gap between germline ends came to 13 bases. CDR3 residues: CAITGGRGTEAFF. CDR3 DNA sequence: TGTGCCATCACTGGGGGCCGAGGCACTGAAGCTTTCTTT.

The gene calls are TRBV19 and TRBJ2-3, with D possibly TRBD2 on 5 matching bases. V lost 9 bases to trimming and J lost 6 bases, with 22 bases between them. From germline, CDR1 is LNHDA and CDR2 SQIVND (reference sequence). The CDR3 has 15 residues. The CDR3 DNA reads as TGTGCCAGCCCAAGGAGGTCGGCCCTCAGGGATACGCAGTATTTT. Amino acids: CASPRRSALRDTQYF.

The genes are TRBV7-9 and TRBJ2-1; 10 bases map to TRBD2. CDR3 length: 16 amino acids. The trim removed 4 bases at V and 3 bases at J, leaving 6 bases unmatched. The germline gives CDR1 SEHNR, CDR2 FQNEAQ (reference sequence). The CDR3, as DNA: TGTGCCAGCAGCTCATCTAGCGGGAGTCTCTACAATGAGCAGTTCTTC. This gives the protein CASSSSSGSLYNEQFF.

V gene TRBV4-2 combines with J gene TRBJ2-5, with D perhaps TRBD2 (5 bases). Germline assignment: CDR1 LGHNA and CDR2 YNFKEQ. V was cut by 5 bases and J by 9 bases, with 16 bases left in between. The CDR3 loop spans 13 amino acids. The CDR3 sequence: CASSSTRFVSQYF. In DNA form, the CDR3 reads TGTGCCAGCAGCAGTACTAGGTTTGTGTCCCAGTACTTC.

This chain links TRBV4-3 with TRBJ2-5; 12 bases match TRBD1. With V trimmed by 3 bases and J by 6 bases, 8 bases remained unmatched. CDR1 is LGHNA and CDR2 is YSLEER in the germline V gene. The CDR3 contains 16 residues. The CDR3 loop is CASSQGQGAEMKTQYF. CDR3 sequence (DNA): TGCGCCAGCAGCCAGGGACAGGGGGCGGAAATGAAGACCCAGTACTTC.

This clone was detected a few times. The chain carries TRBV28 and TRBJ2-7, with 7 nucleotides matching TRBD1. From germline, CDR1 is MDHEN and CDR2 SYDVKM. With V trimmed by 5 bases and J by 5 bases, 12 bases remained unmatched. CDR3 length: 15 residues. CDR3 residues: CASSPSGRGKNEQYF. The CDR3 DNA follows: TGTGCCAGCAGTCCCAGTGGCAGGGGGAAGAACGAGCAGTACTTC.